The T cell receptor (beta chain) under discussion was sequenced for a study of cytomegalovirus exposure and HLA in healthy donors (dated by TCRdb to about 2017). Turning to the overall study: In an earlier analysis of approximately 640 of the donors, 276 Gb of sequence data and 100 million or so unique TCR beta sequences from about 190 million T cells were reported. Donor age, sex, ethnicity and CMV serostatus were collected together with the repertoire data. A later analysis re-examined previously published TCR beta repertoires from several hundred donors and added high-resolution HLA genotyping to investigate patterns of TCR occurrence. A handful of DR-DQ haplotypes were handled as single units for association and clustering because linkage in the cohort was strong. The study used immunosequencing to profile the T cell repertoires of some 600 subjects and linked those repertoires to cytomegalovirus serostatus. All discovery cohort repertoires had been generated on a single sequencing platform. Both class I and class II loci were covered by HLA typing, at four-digit resolution. An earlier analysis of around 580 of the donors used high-throughput TCR beta sequencing to judge whether each TCR beta V gene segment behaved as functional or pseudogenic. Rather than using new phenotypic data, the later analysis identified candidate immune exposures from TCR beta sequences and from how often those sequences occurred across donors. Among around 400 genotyped donors of the cohort, an average of 235,054 unique TCR beta nucleotide sequences were sequenced per donor, roughly 20% of them non-productive. Typing coverage differed by locus: A, B, C, DRB1 and DQB1 were typed in roughly 620-630 donors, DQA1 in about 500, DPA1 in 606, and DPB1 in just under 490. Besides the first cohort of approximately 670 subjects, a separate validation cohort made up of roughly 130 different subjects was used. To predict cytomegalovirus infection status, the study combined high-throughput TCR immunosequencing, statistical association of individual TCRs with disease status, and machine learning. Among the roughly 410 genotyped donors, around 81% belonged to the genetic ancestry cluster associated with self-reported Caucasian donors. The study aimed to test whether signatures of past pathogen exposure could be identified by cataloging public T cell receptors. In a later genetic analysis, genome-wide SNP genotypes for about 55% of the roughly 700 donors were used, and that subset was treated as a discovery cohort. An early release that covered approximately 600 HLA-typed donors contained approximately 300 gigabases of sequencing data and tens of millions of unique TCR sequences. Study-level results and caveats: At a false discovery rate of 0.05, a later analysis linked 16,951 TCR beta sequences to specific HLA alleles. A cluster of highly shared sequence variants was judged likely to represent a technical artifact of the sequencing pipeline. In a later analysis, TCR association rates were found to vary across HLA loci, with the most associated TCRs seen for DRB1 alleles and the fewest for HLA-C alleles. In an earlier analysis of more than 450 of the donors, most TCR beta V segments were observed in productive rearrangements about 87% or about 30% of the time, broadly matching IMGT annotations. An association between a missense DCLRE1C variant and V-gene and J-gene trimming of TCR beta chains was found in a later genetic analysis and replicated in an independent cohort. A total of 164 TCR beta chains were listed by the study as associated with cytomegalovirus. Presence/absence analyses assumed roughly uniform sequencing depth across donors, an assumption that may not hold. When HLA alleles, especially DR and DQ, strongly co-occurred, TCR associations were difficult to assign to individual alleles. According to a later analysis, parvovirus B19, influenza, CMV and Epstein-Barr virus appeared linked to several top co-occurrence clusters. The only immune exposure information available for the cohort was CMV serostatus. This cohort had only TCR beta chains sequenced, and the lack of alpha or paired-chain data limited which features could be detected. In vitro tests confirmed that three of the cytomegalovirus-associated TCR beta chains recognize cytomegalovirus antigens. Most TCR sequences were seen in very few donors, while some public TCRs were found in many individuals. A further reported finding was that TCR beta sequences accurately predicted the HLA-A and HLA-B alleles for most subjects in the first cohort. In a later genetic analysis, fewer N-insertions in productive TCRs were reported among donors in an Asian-associated ancestry cluster than the roughly 700-donor mean. Most CMV-associated TCR beta chains appeared to be HLA-restricted in a later analysis, and the HLA associations seemed to be driven largely by CMV exposure. The authors suggested that the approach could potentially be extended to other disease states and immunological phenotypes. In a later analysis, HLA-associated TCR beta chains were found to be more clonally expanded and to have lower generation probabilities than equally common non-associated chains. Because counts were too low, 15 to 20 rarely observed V segments, including chromosome 9 orphons, were excluded from the earlier analysis of 587 of the donors. Correlated functional status among segregating V segments might reflect linkage disequilibrium, but an unknown experimental factor could not be ruled out. Because some donors lacked HLA typing at each locus, the association tests relied only on the typed subset. The classifier was reported to diagnose cytomegalovirus status with high specificity and sensitivity in both the original cohort and the validation cohort.

Turning to this clone: Its antigen is still unknown. Within one base of it there is no much larger clone, and no base qualities were kept.

The cohort was made up of approximately 670 healthy bone marrow donors. All cohort members were sampled while nominally healthy, although unrecorded immune exposures were likely present. The donor was CMV seronegative and belonged to the group of around 350 seronegative cohort members. A peripheral blood sample was provided by each donor, and peripheral blood mononuclear cells were used for TCR beta sequencing. Genomic DNA extraction from the blood cell samples was performed with the Qiagen DNeasy Blood Extraction Kit. Library preparation was by the immunoSEQ multiplex PCR assay. For the multiplex PCR, a mixture combining 60 forward primers for TCR Vbeta segments and 13 reverse primers for TCR Jbeta segments was used. Amplification of the CDR3 region of rearranged TCR beta genes was performed with a multiplex PCR assay on genomic DNA. The amplified TCR beta libraries were sequenced on the Illumina HiSeq System as 87-base-pair reads. On the study's bioinformatics: Across the 666 repertoires, a later analysis counted 75 million to 90 million unique TCR beta chains, roughly 11 million of which were shared by at least two donors. Raw reads were error-corrected and collapsed into unique sequences with a nearest-neighbor algorithm that merged closely related sequences to remove PCR and sequencing errors. Alignment of CDR3 sequences to IMGT reference sequences was used to assign V, D and J gene segments. Each retained sequence needed at least a six-nucleotide match to both a V gene segment and a J gene segment. Rearrangements were classified as productive when the CDR3 lacked stop codons and remained in frame with V and J, and all other rearrangements were classified as non-productive. Following IMGT convention, CDR3 was defined as the stretch from the second conserved V-encoded cysteine up to the conserved J-encoded phenylalanine. The earlier analysis of approximately 590 of the donors excluded any sequence lacking an unambiguous match to a single V gene segment. In an earlier analysis of approximately 590 of the donors, V segments were called functional above 56.7% productive rearrangements and were called segregating when the between-donor standard deviation exceeded 5%. A statistical classification framework was built for diagnosing cytomegalovirus status from the catalog of TCR beta chain sequences. A later analysis assigned V and J genes by comparing TCR nucleotide sequences with IMGT/GENE-DB human TR gene sequences. The TCRdist pipeline was used in a later analysis to assign CDR3 sequences and most-parsimonious VDJ recombination scenarios. A later analysis defined each TCR beta chain by its CDR3 amino acid sequence plus V-gene family, and excluded reads lacking a unique V-gene family. As a way to deal with suspected cross-contamination and a sequencing artifact, a later analysis dropped 500 to 700 nucleotide sequences that were highly shared and had low generation probability. In a later analysis, a clonal expansion index was calculated for each public chain from normalized within-repertoire ranks of inferred template counts. Generation probabilities in a later analysis came from a VDJ recombination model fitted to out-of-frame rearrangements, and those results were checked against IGoR. Hypergeometric tests were used in a later analysis to score TCR-TCR, TCR-HLA and TCR-CMV co-occurrence, with a repertoire-size bias correction applied to the TCR pairs. A later analysis estimated false discovery rates by permuting HLA or CMV assignments 20 times. In a later analysis, co-occurring TCRs were grouped with DBSCAN, and TCRdist sequence similarity was added when clustering was performed within HLA-allele-positive subsets. Co-occurrence clustering excluded repertoires with fewer than 30,000 or more than 120,000 public chains, plus five with anomalous nucleotide sharing. The clones in this table, taken by TCRdb from immuneACCESS, are in-frame only. Not every clone is retained; where verified, under half of the shortfall comes from an unresolved V gene, and the cause of the rest is unknown. That table furnishes V, J and clone size, whereas the DNA furnished D and trimming. This sample holds around 150,000 clones; 72% were observed only once. Of the sample, around 2.2% falls within the top ten clones.

Sequencing used PBMCs. The sequence came from a man in his forties in good health and CMV-seronegative.

At the DNA level, the sequence is TGTGCCAGCAGCGTAGGGCGGGGAACAGGGAGGGACACTGAAGCTTTCTTT. The resulting protein is CASSVGRGTGRDTEAFF. Recombination connected TRBV9 to TRBJ1-1; TRBD1 is perhaps the D gene, given 6 matching bases. Sequences SGDLS (CDR1) and YYNGEE (CDR2) are obtained from the germline V gene. Reading from cysteine to phenylalanine, the CDR3 counts 17 amino acids. Kept here is only the CDR3 DNA, which spans 51 bases and is read in frame from base 1. V is cut by 0 bases and J by 3 bases, and the space between the germline ends is 18 bases.